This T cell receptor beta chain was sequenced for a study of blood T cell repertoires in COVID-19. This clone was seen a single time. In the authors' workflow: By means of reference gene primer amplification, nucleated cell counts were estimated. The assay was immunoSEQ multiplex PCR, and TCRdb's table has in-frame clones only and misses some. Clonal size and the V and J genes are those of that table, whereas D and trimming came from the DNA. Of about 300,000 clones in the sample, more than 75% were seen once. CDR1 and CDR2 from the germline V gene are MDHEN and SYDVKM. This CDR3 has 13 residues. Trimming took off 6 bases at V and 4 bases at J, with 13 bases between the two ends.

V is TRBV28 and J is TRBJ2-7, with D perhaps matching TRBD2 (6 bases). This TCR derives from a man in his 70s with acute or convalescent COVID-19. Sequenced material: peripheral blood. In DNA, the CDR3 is TGTGCCAGCAGATTAGGAGGGCGGTACGAGCAGTACTTC. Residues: CASRLGGRYEQYF.